These T cell receptor beta chains were read from a single sample in a study of low-dose radiotherapy and immunotherapy resistance in tumors. TCRdb analysed the reads with MiXCR anew, one entry per CDR3 protein. The repertoire holds roughly 50,000 distinct CDR3 sequences, around a third seen once, with approximately 8.4% in the top ten. The source material was PBMCs, sampled after low-dose radiotherapy plus immunotherapy. The receptor set was obtained from a male donor with rectosigmoid adenocarcinoma. Each CDR3 is given with its conserved first and last residue. Each record gives: V gene, D gene, CDR3 length, clone size, J gene, CDR3 DNA, CDR3 protein. The D gene is left open where the match is weak. Clone size is not always given. Where it is, it says once, few, many or a class for expanded clones.

TRBV18	NA	15	many	TRBJ2-2	TGTGCCAGCTCACCTAAAGAAGCGAACACCGGGGAGCTGTTTTTT	CASSPKEANTGELFF
TRBV15	NA	15	many	TRBJ1-1	TGTGCCACCAGCAGAGACGTAGGGGATAACACTGAAGCTTTCTTT	CATSRDVGDNTEAFF
TRBV20-1	TRBD1	17	NA	TRBJ1-1	TGCAGTGCTAGAGACCCAGGGGGCTATAAGGGTGCCACTGAAGCTTTCTTT	CSARDPGGYKGATEAFF
TRBV5-4	TRBD2	16	NA	TRBJ2-1	TGTGCCAGCAGCAGCGGACTAGCGGGAGGAGTAAATGAGCAGTTCTTC	CASSSGLAGGVNEQFF
TRBV28	NA	13	NA	TRBJ2-7	TGTGCCAGCAGAGAACAAGGAATCGACGAGCAGTACTTC	CASREQGIDEQYF
TRBV30	NA	11	NA	TRBJ1-1	TGTGCCTGGAGTGGGTCTAGAGAAGCTTTCTTT	CAWSGSREAFF
TRBV10-3	NA	15	many	TRBJ2-7	TGTGCCATCAGTGAAGCCTTGGCGCAATCCTACGAGCAGTACTTC	CAISEALAQSYEQYF
TRBV5-4	NA	14	NA	TRBJ2-3	TGTGCCAGCAGCTTGGGCGGGACCATGGATACGCAGTATTTT	CASSLGGTMDTQYF
TRBV5-8	NA	14	once	TRBJ2-7	TGCGCCAGCAGCTTCCGGGACTTTTCCTACGAGCAGTACTTC	CASSFRDFSYEQYF
TRBV4-1	NA	15	many	TRBJ2-6	TGCGCCAGCAGCCAATGGCAAGATGGGGCCAACGTCCTGACTTTC	CASSQWQDGANVLTF
TRBV5-6	TRBD2	17	many	TRBJ2-7	TGTGCCAGCAGCCAGGGAACTAGCGGGAGGTTGGGCTACGAGCAGTACTTC	CASSQGTSGRLGYEQYF
TRBV28	TRBD2	15	few	TRBJ2-4	TGTGCCAGCAGCCTTAGCGGGAGTGGGGAAAACATTCAGTACTTC	CASSLSGSGENIQYF
TRBV2	TRBD1	18	many	TRBJ2-2	TGTGCCAGCAGATCTCGACAGGGCGGAACTACGAACACCGGGGAGCTGTTTTTT	CASRSRQGGTTNTGELFF
TRBV11-2	TRBD1	13	once	TRBJ2-1	TGTGCCAGTGACGGGACAGGCTACAATGAGCAGTTCTTC	CASDGTGYNEQFF
TRBV11-2	NA	17	NA	TRBJ2-2	TGTGCCAGCAGCTTAAGAAACGGGGGGCCCTACACCGGGGAGCTGTTTTTT	CASSLRNGGPYTGELFF
TRBV24-1	NA	15	many	TRBJ2-1	TGTGCCACCAGCGGCCGGACCCAGGTTTACAATGAGCAGTTCTTC	CATSGRTQVYNEQFF
TRBV27	NA	13	NA	TRBJ2-5	TGTGCCAGCAGTTTAGCCAACCAAGAGACCCAGTACTTC	CASSLANQETQYF
TRBV6-1	NA	15	NA	TRBJ2-7	TGTGCCAGCAGTGAAGTACAGGGTGAGGACTACGAGCAGTACTTC	CASSEVQGEDYEQYF
TRBV6-2/TRBV6-3	NA	16	many	TRBJ2-3	TGTGCCAGCAAAGGGGCCATTGGGGATCCAGCAGATACGCAGTATTTT	CASKGAIGDPADTQYF
TRBV28	NA	13	NA	TRBJ2-5	TGTGCCAGCAGTTTGCTGGGGCGGGAGACCCAGTACTTC	CASSLLGRETQYF
TRBV4-2	TRBD2	16	NA	TRBJ2-1	TGTGCCAGCAGCGAGACTAGCGGGGGGGTTAACAATGAGCAGTTCTTC	CASSETSGGVNNEQFF
TRBV5-1	NA	18	many	TRBJ2-1	TGCGCCAGCAGCTTGGATTGGGGGACGTCAAGCTCCTACAATGAGCAGTTCTTC	CASSLDWGTSSSYNEQFF
TRBV7-2	NA	14	medium-sized	TRBJ2-1	TGTGCCAGCAGCTCGGTGCTAGCGAGCAATGAGCAGTTCTTC	CASSSVLASNEQFF
TRBV19	NA	15	NA	TRBJ2-3	TGTGCCAGTAGTATGGGGGGGGCTAATACAGATACGCAGTATTTT	CASSMGGANTDTQYF
TRBV29-1	NA	14	NA	TRBJ2-1	TGCAGCGTTTACTCTGACCAGCGAAAAGATCAGCAGTTCTTC	CSVYSDQRKDQQFF
TRBV4-3	TRBD2	16	many	TRBJ2-1	TGCGCCAGCAGCCAAGATTCTAGCGGGAAAAGGAGTGAGCAGTTCTTC	CASSQDSSGKRSEQFF
TRBV6-2/TRBV6-3	NA	12	many	TRBJ2-4	TGTGCCAGCAGTGTAATAAAAAACATTCAGTACTTC	CASSVIKNIQYF
TRBV5-6	NA	17	once	TRBJ1-6	TGTGCCAGCAGCGAGGGAACTGCCGGCTCCTATAATTCACCCCTCCACTTT	CASSEGTAGSYNSPLHF
TRBV5-1	TRBD2	16	many	TRBJ2-3	TGCGCCAGCAGCGGAACTAGCGACGGGGGCACAGATACGCAGTATTTT	CASSGTSDGGTDTQYF
TRBV7-8	NA	17	many	TRBJ1-5	TGTGCCAGCAGCTCTGGTAATCTTATCCATAGCAATCAGCCCCAGCATTTT	CASSSGNLIHSNQPQHF
TRBV25-1	NA	15	many	TRBJ1-1	TGTGCCAGCAGTGCAGACAGAAATATGAACACTGAAGCTTTCTTT	CASSADRNMNTEAFF
TRBV12-3/TRBV12-4	TRBD1	14	many	TRBJ1-6	TGTGCCAGCAGCCGGGACAGGATCGGTTCACCCCTCCACTTT	CASSRDRIGSPLHF
TRBV20-1	TRBD1	15	many	TRBJ1-1	TGCAGTGCTAGGACAGCCGGACAGGGTTCCACTGAAGCTTTCTTT	CSARTAGQGSTEAFF
TRBV6-2/TRBV6-3	NA	16	NA	TRBJ2-5	TGTGCCAGCAGTTTCATGGCCCACGCATCCCAAGAGACCCAGTACTTC	CASSFMAHASQETQYF
TRBV6-5	TRBD1	14	few	TRBJ2-1	TGTGCCAGCAGTATTCGGGACAGCTACAATGAGCAGTTCTTC	CASSIRDSYNEQFF
TRBV2	NA	14	many	TRBJ2-1	TGTGCCACTCGTAGTCAGTCAGTCTACAATGAGCAGTTCTTC	CATRSQSVYNEQFF
TRBV2	NA	14	few	TRBJ2-3	TGTGCCACCACTAAGGGACTCAACACAGATACGCAGTATTTT	CATTKGLNTDTQYF
TRBV24-1	TRBD1	14	many	TRBJ2-7	TGTGCCACCAGTACGGGACAGGGGACGTACGAGCAGTACTTC	CATSTGQGTYEQYF
TRBV12-3/TRBV12-4	TRBD1	13	few	TRBJ1-1	TGTGCCAGCAGTATGGACAGGTACACTGAAGCTTTCTTT	CASSMDRYTEAFF
TRBV5-1	NA	13	many	TRBJ2-5	TGCGCCAGCAGCTCCGAAACCATAGAGACCCAGTACTTC	CASSSETIETQYF
TRBV20-1	TRBD1	14	many	TRBJ2-7	TGCAGTGCTTACCCCGGGACAGGTACCTACGAGCAGTACTTC	CSAYPGTGTYEQYF
TRBV6-5	NA	11	many	TRBJ2-7	TGTGCCAGCAGTACTCCCTACGAGCAGTACTTC	CASSTPYEQYF